This T cell receptor beta chain was captured by sequencing in a study of blood T cell repertoires in COVID-19. CDR1 is MNHEY, CDR2 SVGEGT, per germline. This CDR3 is 15 amino acids long. V lost 6 bases and J 5 bases, leaving 19 bases between the germline ends. Sequenced by immunoSEQ multiplex PCR; TCRdb stores in-frame clones only, minus some. This sample has 200,000 to 250,000 clones; approximately 83% occur once, and the top ten carry 3% to 4.5%. Recruitment covered 25 or so US areas and drew participants whose ages spanned about 18 to 89 years. Sample: PBMCs or T cells enriched from blood (not recorded which). The sequence was obtained from a woman between 40 and 55 years old who had been exposed to COVID-19. The V call is TRBV6-2 or TRBV6-3, the J call TRBJ1-1, with D possibly being TRBD1 (6 bases). CDR3 loop: CASSEQNPGETEAFF. Written as DNA, the CDR3 is TGTGCCAGCAGCGAACAGAACCCAGGGGAGACTGAAGCTTTCTTT.